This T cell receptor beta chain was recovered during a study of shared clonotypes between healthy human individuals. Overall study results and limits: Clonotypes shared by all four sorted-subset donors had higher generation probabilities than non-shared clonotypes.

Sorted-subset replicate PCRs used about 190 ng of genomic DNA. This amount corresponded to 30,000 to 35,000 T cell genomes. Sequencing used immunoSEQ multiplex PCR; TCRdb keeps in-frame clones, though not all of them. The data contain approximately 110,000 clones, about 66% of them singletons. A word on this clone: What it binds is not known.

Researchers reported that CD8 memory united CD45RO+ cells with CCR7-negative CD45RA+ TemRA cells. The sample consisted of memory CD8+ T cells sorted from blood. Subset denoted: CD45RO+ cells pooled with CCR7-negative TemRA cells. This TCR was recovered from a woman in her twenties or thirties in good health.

As DNA, the CDR3 is TGCGCCAGCAGCTTGTCGGGGGTGGGGACTGAAGCTTTCTTT. Translating it yields CASSLSGVGTEAFF. The rearrangement joins TRBV5-1 to TRBJ1-1; D is possibly TRBD1 (5 bases). CDR1 is SGHRS and CDR2 is YFSETQ in the germline V gene. Deletions cut 1 base from V and 5 bases from J, with 12 bases between. This CDR3 comprises 14 residues.